The 19 T cell receptor beta chains below come from one sample, sequenced in a study of cytomegalovirus exposure and HLA in healthy donors. Primers for the PCR totalled 60 Vbeta and 13 Jbeta. Repertoires were generated with immunoSEQ multiplex PCR, while TCRdb's copy carries only in-frame clones and drops some. Among some 130,000 clones listed, roughly two thirds were seen once. The sample consisted of PBMCs. These receptors were obtained from a man younger than 45 in good health and CMV-seropositive.

This CDR3 reads CASSGGGTSGRPGELFF. The CDR3 DNA is TGTGCCAGCAGCGGGGGGGGGACTAGCGGGAGACCCGGGGAGCTGTTTTTT. The chain combines TRBV9 with TRBJ2-2; TRBD2 aligns across 14 bases. The CDR3 is 17 amino acids. Per germline, CDR1 SGDLS and CDR2 YYNGEE. With V trimmed by 3 bases and J by 6 bases, 7 bases remained unmatched.

A few counts support this clone. The chain carries TRBV27 and TRBJ2-7; 8 nucleotides agree with TRBD1. Germline V CDR1 and CDR2: MNHEY, SMNVEV (reference sequence). The CDR3 covers 15 residues. The V gene end was trimmed by 5 bases and the J gene end by 2 bases; junction bases not matched to a gene: 8. For the CDR3, the DNA is TGTGCCAGCAGTCAAACGGACAGGGTCACCTACGAGCAGTACTTC. Amino acid sequence: CASSQTDRVTYEQYF.

The rearrangement links TRBV11-2 to TRBJ2-7; D is undetermined. The V end lost 3 bases, the J end lost 4 bases, and 4 bases lay between the germline ends. The CDR3 length is 11 residues. Per germline, CDR1 SGHAT and CDR2 FQNNGV. The CDR3 DNA reads TGTGCCAGCAGCTTGGCTTACGAGCAGTACTTC. Its translation is CASSLAYEQYF.

V is TRBV4-1 and J is TRBJ1-1, with D unresolved. The CDR3 is 14 residues long. The V end was cut by 2 bases, the J end by 1 base, with 8 bases between. CDR1 is MGHRA, CDR2 YSYEKL, per germline. CDR3 sequence (DNA): TGCGCCAGCAGCCAATTCGGTCAGAACACTGAAGCTTTCTTT. Translating it yields CASSQFGQNTEAFF.

The rearrangement links TRBV4-1 to TRBJ2-1, with TRBD2 matching 11 bases. The germline V gene has CDR1 MGHRA and CDR2 YSYEKL. The CDR3 contains 15 residues. The ends lost 4 bases at V and 6 bases at J; junction bases unmatched: 5. The CDR3 region has the DNA TGCGCCAGCAGCCGAACTAGCGGGAGCTCCAATGAGCAGTTCTTC. This codes for CASSRTSGSSNEQFF.

The V gene is TRBV7-6, the J gene TRBJ2-7, with D hard to call. The V end lost 5 bases, the J end lost 2 bases, and 13 bases lay between the germline ends. The CDR3 loop spans 14 amino acids. Germline values: CDR1 SGHVS, CDR2 FNYEAQ. As DNA, the CDR3 is TGTGCCAGCAGCCCAGAACAGATTACCTACGAGCAGTACTTC. Translation gives CASSPEQITYEQYF.

This chain links TRBV2 with TRBJ1-2; D uncertain. The germline V gene encodes CDR1 SNHLY and CDR2 FYNNEI. Trimming removed 6 bases from V and 5 bases from J, with 16 bases in between. There are 14 residues in the CDR3. In DNA, the CDR3 is TGTGCCAGCAGAGGAGGTACGGGGTCTTATGGCTACACCTTC. Translated, it gives CASRGGTGSYGYTF. The full variable domain, completed using reference TRBV2 and TRBJ1-2, is EPEVTQTPSHQVTQMGQEVILRCVPISNHLYFYWYRQILGQKVEFLVSFYNNEISEKSEIFDDQFSVERPDGSNFTLKIRSTKLEDSAMYFCASRGGTGSYGYTFGSGTRLTVV.

V and J are TRBV6-5 and TRBJ2-7; 8 positions match TRBD1. The germline CDR1 and CDR2 sequences are MNHEY and SVGAGI. This CDR3 has 13 residues. Trimming at V came to 2 bases and at J to 4 bases, leaving 1 base not matched to a gene. CDR3 sequence (DNA): TGTGCCAGCAGTTACGACAGGGGTTACGAGCAGTACTTC. It encodes CASSYDRGYEQYF.

The V gene is TRBV7-8, the J gene TRBJ2-2, with 7 bases fitting TRBD2. Germline V lookup: CDR1 SGHVS, CDR2 FQNEAQ. The junction had 5 bases not matched to a gene; V was cut back by 4 bases and J by 0 bases. The CDR3 has 16 residues. The CDR3 bases are TGTGCCAGCAGCTGGAGAGCGGGATCGAACACCGGGGAGCTGTTTTTT. Translating gives CASSWRAGSNTGELFF. Based on the CDR3 plus reference TRBV7-8 and TRBJ2-2, the full variable domain is GAGVSQSPRYKVAKRGQDVALRCDPISGHVSLFWYQQALGQGPEFLTYFQNEAQLDKSGLPSDRFFAERPEGSVSTLKIQRTQQEDSAVYLCASSWRAGSNTGELFFGEGSRLTVL.

The V and J genes are TRBV7-3 and TRBJ2-1; D unclear. Germline assignment: CDR1 SGHTA and CDR2 FQGTGA. The V end was cut by 3 bases, the J end by 10 bases, with 10 bases between. This CDR3 has 12 amino acids. The CDR3 reads CASSLAGAEQFF. The CDR3 DNA follows: TGTGCCAGCAGCTTGGCCGGAGCCGAGCAGTTCTTC.

The V gene is TRBV4-1, the J gene TRBJ1-1, with TRBD1 identical over 7 bases. CDR1 is MGHRA, CDR2 YSYEKL, per germline. Germline trimming cut 3 bases from V and 4 bases from J; bases unmatched to any gene: 5. This CDR3 has 14 residues. CDR3 protein: CASSQAGGITEAFF. CDR3 nucleotides: TGCGCCAGCAGCCAGGCAGGGGGTATCACTGAAGCTTTCTTT.

This rearrangement joins TRBV7-3 to TRBJ2-3, with 8 bases that match TRBD1. V trimming: 4 bases; J trimming: 0 bases; junction bases outside the gene matches: 6. Germline V CDR1 and CDR2: SGHTA, FQGTGA. The CDR3 covers 16 residues. Here the CDR3 reads CASSWDRRFSTDTQYF. The CDR3 DNA sequence: TGTGCCAGCAGCTGGGACAGGAGGTTTAGCACAGATACGCAGTATTTT. Looking up the rest from reference TRBV7-3 and TRBJ2-3 gives the full variable domain: GAGVSQTPSNKVTEKGKYVELRCDPISGHTALYWYRQSLGQGPEFLIYFQGTGAADDSGLPNDRFFAVRPEGSVSTLKIQRTERGDSAVYLCASSWDRRFSTDTQYFGPGTRLTVL.

The chain is built from TRBV7-8 and TRBJ1-1; TRBD1 might be the D (5 bases). With 5 bases removed from V and 1 base from J, the gap between germline ends came to 8 bases. The CDR3 sequence is 13 residues long. CDR1 SGHVS and CDR2 FQNEAQ come from the germline V gene. CDR3 nucleotides: TGTGCCAGCAGCGCCCAGGGGAACACTGAAGCTTTCTTT. Translating it yields CASSAQGNTEAFF.

This chain joins TRBV11-2 and TRBJ2-1; D may be TRBD2 (6 bases). V was cut by 5 bases and J by 5 bases, with 13 bases left in between. Germline CDR1 reads SGHAT; CDR2 reads FQNNGV. The length of the CDR3 is 14 residues. In nucleotides, the CDR3 is TGTGCCAGCAGCGTAGCGGCACTAAACAATGAGCAGTTCTTC. Its translation is CASSVAALNNEQFF.

The V call is TRBV5-1, the J call TRBJ2-7; 13 bases agree with TRBD2. The germline V gene has CDR1 SGHRS and CDR2 YFSETQ. The CDR3 extends over 16 amino acids. Trimming cost V 4 bases and J 4 bases; bases outside gene matches: 8. CDR3 nucleotide sequence: TGCGCCAGCAGCAAAGGACTAGCGGGAGACTCTTACGAGCAGTACTTC. Residues: CASSKGLAGDSYEQYF.

This chain connects TRBV29-1 to TRBJ1-1; no clear D. Germline values: CDR1 SQVTM, CDR2 ANQGSEA. This CDR3 has 13 residues. V shed 7 bases and J shed 2 bases, with 14 bases lying between them. CDR3: CSGAGGSNTEAFF. CDR3 coding DNA: TGCAGCGGTGCCGGAGGGAGTAACACTGAAGCTTTCTTT.

The CDR3 region is CASSVQGARVEAFF. The CDR3, as DNA: TGTGCCAGCAGTGTTCAGGGGGCGCGGGTTGAAGCTTTCTTT. The rearrangement joins TRBV27 to TRBJ1-1, with TRBD1 matching 8 bases. Germline loops: CDR1 MNHEY, CDR2 SMNVEV (reference sequence). The ends lost 5 bases at V and 7 bases at J; junction bases unmatched: 9. This CDR3 contains 14 residues.

V is TRBV4-1 and J is TRBJ2-2, with D perhaps TRBD1 (6 bases). The germline CDR1 and CDR2 sequences are MGHRA and YSYEKL. Trimming took off 2 bases at V and 6 bases at J, with 10 bases between the two ends. CDR3 length: 14 amino acids. CDR3 coding DNA: TGCGCCAGCAGCCAAACAGGGTTGGCCGGGGAGCTGTTTTTT. Translated, it gives CASSQTGLAGELFF.

This clone occurred a few times. The CDR3 bases are TGTGCCATCGGGGACCCCAGGGACTCGGAGACCCAGTACTTC. This codes for CAIGDPRDSETQYF. The chain couples TRBV10-3 to TRBJ2-5; D perhaps matches TRBD2 (6 bases). V lost 8 bases and J lost 5, with 18 bases in between. CDR3 length: 14 residues. The germline V gene encodes CDR1 ENHRY and CDR2 SYGVKD.